The clone carrying this T cell receptor beta chain was recorded a few times. The antigen is unknown. The sample is drawn from a study of cytomegalovirus exposure and HLA in healthy donors. Across the whole study: Later, an analysis reported that the 130 or so validation repertoires had used the same platform as the 500 to 750 first-cohort repertoires.

Study outcomes and limitations: Generally TCR sequences proved uncommon, though certain public TCRs appeared in numerous donors. Cytomegalovirus-associated status was assigned to about 160 TCR beta chains.

The donors formed part of the roughly 120-subject validation cohort, distinct from the roughly 640-subject first cohort. The data were produced by immunoSEQ multiplex PCR, yet TCRdb's version contains in-frame clones alone and is incomplete. The sample shows under 200,000 clones, 86% of them seen only once. This sequence was found in a woman younger than 35 in good health and CMV-seronegative. The sequencing input was PBMCs.

The chain's CDR3 is CASSDRGFGQPQHF. The CDR3 DNA reads as TGTGCCAGCAGTGACAGGGGGTTCGGACAGCCCCAGCATTTT. The chain recombines TRBV6-5 with TRBJ1-5, with 9 positions matching TRBD1. V was clipped by 5 bases and J by 7 bases; unmatched bases: 6. Germline V gives CDR1 MNHEY, CDR2 SVGAGI. This CDR3 is 14 amino acids long.